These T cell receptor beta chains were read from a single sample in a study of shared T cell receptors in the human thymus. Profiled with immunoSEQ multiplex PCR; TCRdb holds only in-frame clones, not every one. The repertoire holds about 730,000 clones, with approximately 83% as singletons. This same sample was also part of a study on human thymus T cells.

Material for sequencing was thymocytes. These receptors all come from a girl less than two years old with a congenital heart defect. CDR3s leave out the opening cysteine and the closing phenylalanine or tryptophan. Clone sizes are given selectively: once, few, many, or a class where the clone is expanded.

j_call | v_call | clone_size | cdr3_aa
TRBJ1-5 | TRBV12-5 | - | ASGLSFYPSPNQPQH
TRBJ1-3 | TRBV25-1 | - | ASSTPEGQGSGNTIY
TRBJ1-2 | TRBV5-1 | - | ASSPGLGYGYT
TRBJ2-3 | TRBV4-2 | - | ASSSLADPPKGTDTQY
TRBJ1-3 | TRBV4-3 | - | ASSPRYGAYIQNSGNTIY
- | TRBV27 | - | ASSYRKVLFRGQTRVYEQY
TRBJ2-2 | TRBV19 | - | ASSNRTWTGELF
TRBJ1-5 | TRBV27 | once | ASSRRDRDQPQH
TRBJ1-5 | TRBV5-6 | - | ASSLSPRTGGLNQPQH
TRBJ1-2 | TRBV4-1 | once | ASSLGPQLYGYT
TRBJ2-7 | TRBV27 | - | ASSPRDFHSYEQY
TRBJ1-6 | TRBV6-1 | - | ASSARTGLYSPLH
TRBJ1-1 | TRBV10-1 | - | ARDNRGPEAF
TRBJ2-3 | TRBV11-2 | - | ASSFRGGTDTQY
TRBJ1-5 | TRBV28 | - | AREVVGNQPQH
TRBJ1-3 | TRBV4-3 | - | ASSPTGNTGNTIY
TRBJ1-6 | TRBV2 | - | ASSFGQGDGNSPLH
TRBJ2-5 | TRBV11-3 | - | ASSLAGKPQETQY
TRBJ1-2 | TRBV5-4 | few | ASSTQYRGEDGYT
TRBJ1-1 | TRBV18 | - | ASSRGGTEAF
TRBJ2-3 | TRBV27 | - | ASQRAGGTADTQY
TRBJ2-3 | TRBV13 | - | ASSPRLAGEDTDTQY
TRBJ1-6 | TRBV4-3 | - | ASSQDPWTADNSPLH
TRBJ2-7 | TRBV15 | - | ATSRDWASGIYEQY
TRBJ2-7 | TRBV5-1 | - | ASSLYSRTGDLYEQY
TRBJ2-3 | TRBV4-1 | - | ASSQDRTFYFGGSTDTQY
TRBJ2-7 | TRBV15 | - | ATSSAQPGTGSYEQY
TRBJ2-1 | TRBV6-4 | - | ASSITGRDEQF
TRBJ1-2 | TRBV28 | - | ASSLNRAREDGYT
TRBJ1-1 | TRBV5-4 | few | ASSFRTEAF
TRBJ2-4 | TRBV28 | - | ASSDRGRKNIQY
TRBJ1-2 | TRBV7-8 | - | ASTWRRDRPPNYGYT
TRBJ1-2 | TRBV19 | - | ASSIDFRNSYGYT
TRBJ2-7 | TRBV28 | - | ASRELAGGPGEQY
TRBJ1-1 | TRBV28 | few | ASISRYMNTEAF
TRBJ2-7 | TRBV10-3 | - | AISESPQYRGGLSNYEQY
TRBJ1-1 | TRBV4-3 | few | ASSQRDSQDTEAF
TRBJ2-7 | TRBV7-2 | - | ASSLGPPLEIQGAYEQY
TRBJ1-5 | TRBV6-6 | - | ATYPREVRGNQPQH
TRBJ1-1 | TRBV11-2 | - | ASSLKGIGYRVNTEAF
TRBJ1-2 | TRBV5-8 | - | ASSRGGDGYGYT
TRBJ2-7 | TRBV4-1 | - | ASSLGGGADEQY
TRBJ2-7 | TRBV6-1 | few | ASSECYGLRTYEQY
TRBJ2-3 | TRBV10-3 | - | ALRRSSTDTQY
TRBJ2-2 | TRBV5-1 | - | ASSLQPRGGFGELF
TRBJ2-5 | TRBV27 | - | ASSSDPAAGGLGETQY
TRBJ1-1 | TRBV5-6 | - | ASSLRVGQGDTEAF
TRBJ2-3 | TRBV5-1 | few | ASTWLDGTDTQY
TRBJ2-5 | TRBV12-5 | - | ASGHTLYGGVSKRVRPETQY
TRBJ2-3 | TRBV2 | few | ASVGGPRGSGGPTDTQY
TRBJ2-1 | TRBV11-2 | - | ASSPSSGGEQF
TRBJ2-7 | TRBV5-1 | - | ASSLTGTGSYEQY
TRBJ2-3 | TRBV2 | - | ASSEGPGQGAITDTQY
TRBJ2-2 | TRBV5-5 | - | ASSLGDCGPSGELF
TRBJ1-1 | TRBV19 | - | ASSGRDKRVNTEAF
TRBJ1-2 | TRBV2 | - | ASKSQGVTGVSGYT